Listed below are T cell receptor beta chains from one sample, sequenced in a study of shared clonotypes between healthy human individuals. Sequencing was performed with immunoSEQ multiplex PCR; in TCRdb, only in-frame clones are kept and a portion is missing. The sample records about 2.1 million clones, just over 90% being singletons. The material sequenced was naive CD8+ T cells from PBMCs. All receptors come from a man between 18 and 35 years old in good health. Some clones in this sample may be carry-over from other donors' samples. Both conserved end residues are part of each CDR3. The D gene is left open where the match is weak. Only some rows state a clone size, as once, few, many or a class for expanded clones.

V gene: TRBV10-3
D gene: -
J gene: TRBJ1-4
clone size: -
CDR3 protein: CAISESRGATNEKLFF
CDR3 DNA: TGTGCCATCAGTGAGTCAAGGGGAGCAACTAATGAAAAACTGTTTTTT

V gene: TRBV2
D gene: -
J gene: TRBJ2-7
clone size: once
CDR3 protein: CASSERSVISYEQYF
CDR3 DNA: TGTGCCAGCAGTGAAAGGTCCGTGATCTCGTACGAGCAGTACTTC

V gene: TRBV30
D gene: -
J gene: TRBJ1-1
clone size: few
CDR3 protein: CAWNPRDGNTEAFF
CDR3 DNA: TGTGCCTGGAACCCCCGGGACGGGAACACTGAAGCTTTCTTT

V gene: TRBV19
D gene: -
J gene: TRBJ2-7
clone size: -
CDR3 protein: CASRWAGSGEQYF
CDR3 DNA: TGTGCCAGTAGGTGGGCGGGTAGTGGAGAGCAGTACTTC

V gene: TRBV7-8
D gene: TRBD1
J gene: TRBJ1-2
clone size: -
CDR3 protein: CASSFGTGWGDYGYTF
CDR3 DNA: TGTGCCAGCAGCTTCGGGACAGGCTGGGGGGACTATGGCTACACCTTC

V gene: TRBV28
D gene: -
J gene: TRBJ1-5
clone size: -
CDR3 protein: CASSLLGVPSHNQPQHF
CDR3 DNA: TGTGCCAGCAGTTTATTGGGGGTTCCCTCTCACAATCAGCCCCAGCATTTT

V gene: TRBV7-2
D gene: TRBD2
J gene: TRBJ2-5
clone size: -
CDR3 protein: CASSSVAGGRETQYF
CDR3 DNA: TGTGCCAGCAGCTCCGTAGCGGGAGGGCGAGAGACCCAGTACTTC

V gene: TRBV28
D gene: -
J gene: TRBJ1-2
clone size: -
CDR3 protein: CASSLSRHYGYTF
CDR3 DNA: TGTGCCAGCAGTTTGAGTCGACACTATGGCTACACCTTC

V gene: TRBV28
D gene: -
J gene: TRBJ2-7
clone size: -
CDR3 protein: CASYGGTYEQYF
CDR3 DNA: TGTGCCAGCTACGGCGGGACTTACGAGCAGTACTTC

V gene: TRBV29-1
D gene: TRBD2
J gene: TRBJ2-7
clone size: -
CDR3 protein: CSVTSGEPGWQYF
CDR3 DNA: TGCAGCGTTACTAGCGGGGAGCCGGGTTGGCAGTACTTC

V gene: TRBV7-9
D gene: -
J gene: TRBJ2-2
clone size: -
CDR3 protein: CASSFGTGELFF
CDR3 DNA: TGTGCCAGCAGCTTCGGGACCGGGGAGCTGTTTTTT

V gene: TRBV7-6
D gene: TRBD1
J gene: TRBJ1-5
clone size: -
CDR3 protein: CASSLGQGNQPQHF
CDR3 DNA: TGTGCCAGCAGCTTAGGACAGGGGAATCAGCCCCAGCATTTT

V gene: TRBV27
D gene: -
J gene: TRBJ2-7
clone size: -
CDR3 protein: CASSFAGYPEQYF
CDR3 DNA: TGTGCCAGCAGTTTTGCGGGGTACCCCGAGCAGTACTTC

V gene: TRBV4-2
D gene: TRBD2
J gene: TRBJ2-7
clone size: -
CDR3 protein: CASSSGLAVPEQYF
CDR3 DNA: TGTGCCAGCAGCTCCGGACTAGCCGTACCCGAGCAGTACTTC

V gene: TRBV11-2
D gene: TRBD2
J gene: TRBJ2-3
clone size: -
CDR3 protein: CASSSGLAGYITSTDTQYF
CDR3 DNA: TGTGCCAGCAGCTCCGGACTAGCGGGATATATTACTAGCACAGATACGCAGTATTTT

V gene: TRBV11-1
D gene: -
J gene: TRBJ2-7
clone size: -
CDR3 protein: CASSFREISHEQYF
CDR3 DNA: TGTGCCAGCAGCTTCCGGGAGATCTCCCACGAGCAGTACTTC

V gene: TRBV2
D gene: -
J gene: TRBJ1-1
clone size: few
CDR3 protein: CASSEGGGRWNTEAFF
CDR3 DNA: TGTGCCAGCAGTGAAGGTGGGGGACGGTGGAACACTGAAGCTTTCTTT

V gene: TRBV4-3
D gene: TRBD1
J gene: TRBJ2-1
clone size: -
CDR3 protein: CASSQTDRGPLEQFF
CDR3 DNA: TGCGCCAGCAGCCAAACGGACAGGGGCCCACTCGAGCAGTTCTTC

V gene: TRBV6-1
D gene: -
J gene: TRBJ2-4
clone size: -
CDR3 protein: CASSEAQFKNIQYF
CDR3 DNA: TGTGCCAGCAGTGAAGCACAGTTCAAAAACATTCAGTACTTC

V gene: TRBV6-5
D gene: TRBD1
J gene: TRBJ1-1
clone size: -
CDR3 protein: CASSTGGGATEAFF
CDR3 DNA: TGTGCCAGCAGCACAGGGGGTGGGGCCACTGAAGCTTTCTTT

V gene: TRBV29-1
D gene: -
J gene: TRBJ2-1
clone size: -
CDR3 protein: CSVVAEDNEQFF
CDR3 DNA: TGCAGCGTTGTAGCGGAAGACAATGAGCAGTTCTTC

V gene: TRBV5-6
D gene: TRBD1
J gene: TRBJ2-7
clone size: -
CDR3 protein: CASSKPGTGGLGDEQYF
CDR3 DNA: TGTGCCAGCAGCAAACCCGGGACAGGGGGCCTCGGTGACGAGCAGTACTTC

V gene: TRBV7-9
D gene: -
J gene: TRBJ2-7
clone size: -
CDR3 protein: CASSFEGRETYEQYF
CDR3 DNA: TGTGCCAGCAGCTTCGAGGGCAGGGAAACCTACGAGCAGTACTTC

V gene: TRBV19
D gene: -
J gene: TRBJ2-5
clone size: -
CDR3 protein: CASSIFGLKGTQYF
CDR3 DNA: TGTGCCAGTAGTATTTTCGGACTAAAAGGGACCCAGTACTTC

V gene: TRBV5-6
D gene: TRBD2
J gene: TRBJ2-7
clone size: -
CDR3 protein: CASSIHRLAGSSYEQYF
CDR3 DNA: TGTGCCAGCAGCATTCACCGACTAGCGGGAAGCTCCTACGAGCAGTACTTC

V gene: TRBV7-6
D gene: -
J gene: TRBJ1-1
clone size: -
CDR3 protein: CASGAGGSGAFF
CDR3 DNA: TGTGCCAGCGGGGCGGGGGGATCGGGAGCTTTCTTT

V gene: TRBV9
D gene: TRBD1
J gene: TRBJ2-7
clone size: -
CDR3 protein: CASSVGGTGYEQYF
CDR3 DNA: TGTGCCAGCAGCGTAGGCGGGACAGGGTACGAGCAGTACTTC

V gene: TRBV14
D gene: -
J gene: TRBJ2-7
clone size: -
CDR3 protein: CASSQADYYEQYF
CDR3 DNA: TGTGCCAGCAGCCAAGCAGATTACTACGAGCAGTACTTC

V gene: TRBV28
D gene: -
J gene: TRBJ1-5
clone size: -
CDR3 protein: CASRFRGFQPQHF
CDR3 DNA: TGTGCCAGTAGGTTCCGGGGTTTTCAGCCCCAGCATTTT

V gene: TRBV27
D gene: TRBD2
J gene: TRBJ2-7
clone size: -
CDR3 protein: CASTETSGSRYEQYF
CDR3 DNA: TGTGCCAGCACCGAGACTAGCGGGAGTAGGTACGAGCAGTACTTC

V gene: TRBV7-2
D gene: -
J gene: TRBJ1-1
clone size: -
CDR3 protein: CASSPARVWKNTEAFF
CDR3 DNA: TGTGCCAGCAGCCCAGCGAGGGTTTGGAAGAACACTGAAGCTTTCTTT

V gene: TRBV28
D gene: -
J gene: TRBJ2-1
clone size: -
CDR3 protein: CASSLSPDRYNEQFF
CDR3 DNA: TGTGCCAGCAGTTTATCCCCGGACCGATACAATGAGCAGTTCTTC

V gene: TRBV27
D gene: -
J gene: TRBJ1-2
clone size: -
CDR3 protein: CASKSPLIPRGGYTF
CDR3 DNA: TGTGCCAGCAAATCCCCGCTCATTCCCCGGGGTGGCTACACCTTC

V gene: TRBV6-5
D gene: -
J gene: TRBJ2-7
clone size: -
CDR3 protein: CASSPSSEAYEQYF
CDR3 DNA: TGTGCCAGCAGCCCTTCTAGCGAAGCCTACGAGCAGTACTTC

V gene: TRBV5-4
D gene: -
J gene: TRBJ1-2
clone size: once
CDR3 protein: CASSLVTEANYGYTF
CDR3 DNA: TGTGCCAGCAGCTTGGTCACGGAGGCTAACTATGGCTACACCTTC

V gene: TRBV27
D gene: -
J gene: TRBJ2-3
clone size: -
CDR3 protein: CASSFGHLLDTQYF
CDR3 DNA: TGTGCCAGCAGTTTCGGACACCTCCTAGATACGCAGTATTTT

V gene: TRBV2
D gene: TRBD2
J gene: TRBJ2-4
clone size: -
CDR3 protein: CASRARGLAGENLAKNIQYF
CDR3 DNA: TGTGCCAGCAGAGCCAGGGGGCTAGCGGGGGAAAACCTAGCCAAAAACATTCAGTACTTC

V gene: TRBV4-1
D gene: TRBD2
J gene: TRBJ2-1
clone size: -
CDR3 protein: CASSQVGGRAYNEQFF
CDR3 DNA: TGCGCCAGCAGCCAAGTTGGGGGGAGGGCCTACAATGAGCAGTTCTTC

V gene: TRBV29-1
D gene: -
J gene: TRBJ2-2
clone size: -
CDR3 protein: CSVGLANTGELFF
CDR3 DNA: TGCAGCGTTGGTCTCGCTAACACCGGGGAGCTGTTTTTT

V gene: TRBV5-1
D gene: TRBD1
J gene: TRBJ1-2
clone size: -
CDR3 protein: CASTVQGAGYGYTF
CDR3 DNA: TGCGCCAGCACTGTACAGGGGGCAGGCTATGGCTACACCTTC

V gene: TRBV5-8
D gene: -
J gene: TRBJ1-2
clone size: -
CDR3 protein: CASSLDRVGNYGYTF
CDR3 DNA: TGTGCCAGCAGCTTGGATAGGGTTGGCAACTATGGCTACACCTTC

V gene: TRBV2
D gene: TRBD1
J gene: TRBJ1-2
clone size: -
CDR3 protein: CASSAPGQVTGYTF
CDR3 DNA: TGTGCCAGCAGCGCCCCGGGACAGGTTACTGGCTACACCTTC

V gene: TRBV27
D gene: -
J gene: TRBJ1-3
clone size: -
CDR3 protein: CASSLSLGNTIYF
CDR3 DNA: TGTGCCAGCAGTTTAAGTCTAGGAAACACCATATATTTT

V gene: TRBV6-1
D gene: -
J gene: TRBJ2-7
clone size: once
CDR3 protein: CASSWTAYEQYF
CDR3 DNA: TGTGCCAGCAGTTGGACCGCTTACGAGCAGTACTTC

V gene: TRBV5-1
D gene: -
J gene: TRBJ2-3
clone size: -
CDR3 protein: CASSVWDRATDTQYF
CDR3 DNA: TGCGCCAGCAGCGTATGGGACCGAGCCACAGATACGCAGTATTTT

V gene: TRBV11-2
D gene: TRBD1
J gene: TRBJ2-7
clone size: once
CDR3 protein: CASSLVQGAYEQYF
CDR3 DNA: TGTGCCAGCAGCTTAGTGCAGGGGGCCTACGAGCAGTACTTC

V gene: TRBV19
D gene: TRBD1
J gene: TRBJ2-7
clone size: -
CDR3 protein: CATETGTDLEQYF
CDR3 DNA: TGTGCCACAGAAACCGGGACAGACCTCGAGCAGTACTTC

V gene: TRBV13
D gene: -
J gene: TRBJ2-1
clone size: once
CDR3 protein: CASSFRNTPSSYNEQFF
CDR3 DNA: TGTGCCAGCAGCTTCCGTAATACGCCTAGCTCCTACAATGAGCAGTTCTTC

V gene: TRBV6-6
D gene: TRBD1
J gene: TRBJ2-3
clone size: -
CDR3 protein: CASADRGRADTQYF
CDR3 DNA: TGTGCCAGCGCTGACAGGGGAAGAGCAGATACGCAGTATTTT

V gene: TRBV11-3
D gene: TRBD2
J gene: TRBJ2-1
clone size: -
CDR3 protein: CASSQRGGSSYNEQFF
CDR3 DNA: TGTGCCAGCAGCCAAAGGGGCGGGAGCTCCTACAATGAGCAGTTCTTC

V gene: TRBV7-9
D gene: -
J gene: TRBJ1-3
clone size: few
CDR3 protein: CASSLPYGPISGNTIYF
CDR3 DNA: TGTGCCAGCAGCTTACCTTACGGACCGATCTCTGGAAACACCATATATTTT

V gene: TRBV7-9
D gene: -
J gene: TRBJ2-7
clone size: -
CDR3 protein: CASSLVRFPYEQYF
CDR3 DNA: TGTGCCAGCAGCTTAGTAAGGTTCCCCTACGAGCAGTACTTC

V gene: TRBV18
D gene: TRBD1
J gene: TRBJ2-7
clone size: -
CDR3 protein: CASSGTGSYEQYF
CDR3 DNA: TGTGCCAGCTCAGGGACAGGGTCCTACGAGCAGTACTTC

V gene: TRBV4-1
D gene: -
J gene: TRBJ1-2
clone size: few
CDR3 protein: CASSQVGQLSGYTF
CDR3 DNA: TGCGCCAGCAGCCAAGTCGGACAGTTGTCGGGCTACACCTTC